This T cell receptor beta chain was sequenced for a study of shared clonotypes between healthy human individuals. Generated by immunoSEQ multiplex PCR, the TCRdb table keeps only in-frame clones and is missing some. The sample shows around 550,000 clones, 96% of them seen only once. The V segment lost 3 bases and the J segment 5 bases; nucleotides outside the gene matches: 9. This CDR3 comprises 16 residues. Germline loops: CDR1 KGHSH, CDR2 LQKENI. This rearrangement joins TRBV18 to TRBJ2-2, with 7 bases fitting TRBD2. The sample was naive CD4+ T cells sorted from blood. As to subset: CD45RA+ positively selected. This TCR derives from a young woman in good health. CDR3 DNA sequence: TGTGCCAGCTCACCGATGGCGGGAGTTATTACCGGGGAGCTGTTTTTT. Protein product: CASSPMAGVITGELFF.